This T cell receptor (beta chain) was captured in a study of regulatory T cells in long-lasting Graves disease. Time point described: persistent/refractory GD, antithyroid drugs over 5 years with positive TRAb. Researchers made the TCR library from RNA that was extracted from PBMCs. The authors diagnosed Graves' disease using American Thyroid Association guidelines. Building the TCR beta libraries relied on iRepertoire HTBI primers, and CDR3 regions underwent Arm-PCR. TCRdb independently ran MiXCR on the multiplex PCR reads; one entry per CDR3 protein. The sample holds roughly 300,000 distinct CDR3 sequences, roughly 21% seen once. The receptor was derived from a female donor with Graves disease. Sequencing used peripheral blood mononuclear cells (PBMCs), obtained when the disease was refractory, from a patient treated with antithyroid drugs.

CDR3 in DNA: TGTGCCAGCAGTTGGACTAGCGGTATTGAGGGGCATGAGCAGTTCTTC. It yields the protein CASSWTSGIEGHEQFF. V and J are TRBV3-1 and TRBJ2-1; 10 bases are shared with TRBD2. The ends lost 6 bases at V and 8 bases at J; junction bases unmatched: 13. The CDR3 covers 16 residues. Germline-derived CDR1 and CDR2 are LGHDT and YNNKEL (reference sequence).